Listed below are T cell receptor beta chains from one sample, sequenced in a study of blood T cell repertoires in COVID-19. The data were produced by immunoSEQ multiplex PCR, yet TCRdb's version contains in-frame clones alone and is incomplete. The table includes 150,000 or so clones, about nine tenths detected once. The material sequenced was peripheral blood. The origin of the receptors is a man in his sixties with active or convalescent COVID-19. Each CDR3 is given with its conserved first and last residue. The D gene is left open where the match is weak.

CDR3aa: CSVDLAMETQYF
v_gene: TRBV29-1
d_gene: NA
j_gene: TRBJ2-5

CDR3aa: CASSFLVTDTQYF
v_gene: TRBV5-1
d_gene: NA
j_gene: TRBJ2-3

CDR3aa: CASSPTGDYEQYF
v_gene: TRBV5-6
d_gene: TRBD1
j_gene: TRBJ2-7

CDR3aa: CASSLARGSYEQFF
v_gene: TRBV7-6
d_gene: TRBD1
j_gene: TRBJ2-1

CDR3aa: CASSFSGGFASGNTIYF
v_gene: TRBV5-8
d_gene: NA
j_gene: TRBJ1-3

CDR3aa: CASSYSENYGYTF
v_gene: TRBV6-6
d_gene: NA
j_gene: TRBJ1-2

CDR3aa: CASSYSRPYQETQYF
v_gene: TRBV6-5
d_gene: NA
j_gene: TRBJ2-5

CDR3aa: CASSQGLNTEAFF
v_gene: TRBV19
d_gene: NA
j_gene: TRBJ1-1

CDR3aa: CATSPSGTNNEQFF
v_gene: TRBV24-1
d_gene: TRBD2
j_gene: TRBJ2-1

CDR3aa: CATSDGTAHGYTF
v_gene: TRBV24-1
d_gene: TRBD1
j_gene: TRBJ1-2

CDR3aa: CATSEGTSGWNEQFF
v_gene: TRBV24-1
d_gene: TRBD2
j_gene: TRBJ2-1

CDR3aa: CASSLDYVGGNTIYF
v_gene: TRBV5-1
d_gene: NA
j_gene: TRBJ1-3

CDR3aa: CASSPGQGGYGYTF
v_gene: TRBV7-9
d_gene: TRBD1
j_gene: TRBJ1-2

CDR3aa: CASNPYADEIGNIQYF
v_gene: TRBV19
d_gene: NA
j_gene: TRBJ2-4

CDR3aa: CASSLGVSGNTIYF
v_gene: TRBV7-8
d_gene: NA
j_gene: TRBJ1-3

CDR3aa: CASSFMAGTLYNEQFF
v_gene: TRBV5-1
d_gene: NA
j_gene: TRBJ2-1

CDR3aa: CASSLGQGWYGYTF
v_gene: TRBV11-2
d_gene: NA
j_gene: TRBJ1-2

CDR3aa: CASSQRTGLSGNTIYF
v_gene: TRBV19
d_gene: NA
j_gene: TRBJ1-3

CDR3aa: CASSVGERAGSLPSYNEQFF
v_gene: TRBV9
d_gene: TRBD2
j_gene: TRBJ2-1

CDR3aa: CASSLALSHNEQFF
v_gene: TRBV11-3
d_gene: NA
j_gene: TRBJ2-1

CDR3aa: CASSIERETSYEQYF
v_gene: TRBV19
d_gene: NA
j_gene: TRBJ2-7

CDR3aa: CASSTGFFGQPQHF
v_gene: TRBV7-9
d_gene: NA
j_gene: TRBJ1-5

CDR3aa: CASTATVNYGYTF
v_gene: TRBV12-3/TRBV12-4
d_gene: NA
j_gene: TRBJ1-2

CDR3aa: CASRRTSVGTDTQYF
v_gene: TRBV10-1
d_gene: TRBD2
j_gene: TRBJ2-3

CDR3aa: CASKTGGSGNTIYF
v_gene: TRBV28
d_gene: TRBD1
j_gene: TRBJ1-3

CDR3aa: CASSFQGGGPQHF
v_gene: TRBV28
d_gene: NA
j_gene: TRBJ1-5

CDR3aa: CASSPREGGAGSFF
v_gene: TRBV18
d_gene: TRBD1
j_gene: TRBJ1-1

CDR3aa: CAISGGQGLQHF
v_gene: TRBV10-3
d_gene: TRBD1
j_gene: TRBJ1-5

CDR3aa: CASTPTRGTDTQYF
v_gene: TRBV2
d_gene: NA
j_gene: TRBJ2-3

CDR3aa: CASSRGGNQPQHF
v_gene: TRBV25-1
d_gene: NA
j_gene: TRBJ1-5

CDR3aa: CASSEQDRAGYTF
v_gene: TRBV2
d_gene: TRBD1
j_gene: TRBJ1-2

CDR3aa: CASSVNEQYF
v_gene: TRBV2
d_gene: NA
j_gene: TRBJ2-7

CDR3aa: CASLSGTSNNEQFF
v_gene: TRBV6-5
d_gene: TRBD2
j_gene: TRBJ2-1

CDR3aa: CASSLSAGRTDTQYF
v_gene: TRBV5-1
d_gene: NA
j_gene: TRBJ2-3

CDR3aa: CSVQLNTEAFF
v_gene: TRBV29-1
d_gene: NA
j_gene: TRBJ1-1

CDR3aa: CASKQGNTEAFF
v_gene: TRBV18
d_gene: NA
j_gene: TRBJ1-1

CDR3aa: CASSLDKASDPYEQYF
v_gene: TRBV7-9
d_gene: NA
j_gene: TRBJ2-7

CDR3aa: CASSQPDRGDNSPLHF
v_gene: TRBV4-1
d_gene: TRBD1
j_gene: TRBJ1-6

CDR3aa: CASSPSPGLAGFTDTQYF
v_gene: TRBV7-9
d_gene: TRBD2
j_gene: TRBJ2-3

CDR3aa: CSAEGNRGSNTEAFF
v_gene: TRBV29-1
d_gene: TRBD1
j_gene: TRBJ1-1

CDR3aa: CASSSNLAREQYF
v_gene: TRBV27
d_gene: NA
j_gene: TRBJ2-7

CDR3aa: CASSRGTSQETQYF
v_gene: TRBV10-1
d_gene: NA
j_gene: TRBJ2-5

CDR3aa: CASRSGTDTQYF
v_gene: TRBV19
d_gene: NA
j_gene: TRBJ2-3

CDR3aa: CASSGQWSNQPQHF
v_gene: TRBV27
d_gene: NA
j_gene: TRBJ1-5

CDR3aa: CASKVGDTYEQYF
v_gene: TRBV27
d_gene: NA
j_gene: TRBJ2-7

CDR3aa: CASSGYSNRGRVYGYTF
v_gene: TRBV7-9
d_gene: TRBD1
j_gene: TRBJ1-2

CDR3aa: CAIRDTSSSYNEQFF
v_gene: TRBV10-3
d_gene: NA
j_gene: TRBJ2-1

CDR3aa: CASSQGTAGGSETQYF
v_gene: TRBV3-1/TRBV3-2
d_gene: TRBD2
j_gene: TRBJ2-5

CDR3aa: CAISELAGGETQYF
v_gene: TRBV10-3
d_gene: TRBD2
j_gene: TRBJ2-5

CDR3aa: CASSDTYNTGELFF
v_gene: TRBV3-1/TRBV3-2
d_gene: NA
j_gene: TRBJ2-2

CDR3aa: CASSLLRPTGELFF
v_gene: TRBV5-1
d_gene: NA
j_gene: TRBJ2-2

CDR3aa: CASRLRDSKTGYTF
v_gene: TRBV7-2
d_gene: TRBD1
j_gene: TRBJ1-2

CDR3aa: CASSLGTGGGGYTF
v_gene: TRBV7-2
d_gene: NA
j_gene: TRBJ1-2

CDR3aa: CASSPRRVGYGYTF
v_gene: TRBV7-9
d_gene: NA
j_gene: TRBJ1-2

CDR3aa: CSVKGGHLNTEAFF
v_gene: TRBV29-1
d_gene: NA
j_gene: TRBJ1-1

CDR3aa: CASSMGQGGRNYGYTF
v_gene: TRBV19
d_gene: TRBD1
j_gene: TRBJ1-2

CDR3aa: CASSTPFGGDYEQYF
v_gene: TRBV27
d_gene: NA
j_gene: TRBJ2-7

CDR3aa: CASSSDRGRFHQPQHF
v_gene: TRBV5-6
d_gene: TRBD1
j_gene: TRBJ1-5

CDR3aa: CASSSNTGQYNNEQFF
v_gene: TRBV11-2
d_gene: NA
j_gene: TRBJ2-1

CDR3aa: CASSQGFGAYNEQFF
v_gene: TRBV3-1/TRBV3-2
d_gene: NA
j_gene: TRBJ2-1